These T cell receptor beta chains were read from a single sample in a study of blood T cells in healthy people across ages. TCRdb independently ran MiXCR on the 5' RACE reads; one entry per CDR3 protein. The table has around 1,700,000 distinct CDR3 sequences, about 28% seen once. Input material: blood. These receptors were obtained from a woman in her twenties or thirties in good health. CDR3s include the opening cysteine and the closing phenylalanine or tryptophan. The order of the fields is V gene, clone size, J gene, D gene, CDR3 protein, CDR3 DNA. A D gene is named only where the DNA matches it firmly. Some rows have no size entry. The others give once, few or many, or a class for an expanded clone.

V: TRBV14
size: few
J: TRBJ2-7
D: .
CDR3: CASSQVRGWGNDEQYF
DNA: TGTGCCAGCAGCCAAGTGAGGGGATGGGGTAACGACGAGCAGTACTTC

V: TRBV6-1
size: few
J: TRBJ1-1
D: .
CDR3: CASRPQTGTWGGTEAFF
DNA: TGTGCCAGCCGACCCCAGACCGGGACCTGGGGTGGCACTGAAGCTTTCTTT

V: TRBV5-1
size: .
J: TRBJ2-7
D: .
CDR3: CASEGDGPYEQYF
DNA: TGCGCCAGCGAGGGGGACGGACCCTACGAGCAGTACTTC

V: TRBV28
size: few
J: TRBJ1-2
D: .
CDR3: CASSSGNVANGYTF
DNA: TGTGCCAGCAGTTCTGGGAACGTTGCAAATGGCTACACCTTC

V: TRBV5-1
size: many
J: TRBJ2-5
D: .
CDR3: CASSLDTEETQYF
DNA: TGCGCCAGCAGCTTGGATACGGAAGAGACCCAGTACTTC

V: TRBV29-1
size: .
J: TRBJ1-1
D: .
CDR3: CSVDRRGFTDTEAFF
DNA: TGCAGCGTTGACAGGAGAGGCTTCACGGACACTGAAGCTTTCTTT

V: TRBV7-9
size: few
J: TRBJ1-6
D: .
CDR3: CASRVDSNSPLHF
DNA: TGTGCCAGCAGAGTGGATTCCAATTCACCCCTCCACTTT

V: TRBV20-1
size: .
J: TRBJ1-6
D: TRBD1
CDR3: CSARQPETGENSPLHF
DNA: TGCAGTGCTAGACAACCCGAGACAGGGGAGAATTCACCCCTCCACTTT

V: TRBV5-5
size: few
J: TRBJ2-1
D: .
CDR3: CASSLGAGPNEQFF
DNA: TGTGCCAGCAGCCTGGGGGCGGGACCCAATGAGCAGTTCTTC

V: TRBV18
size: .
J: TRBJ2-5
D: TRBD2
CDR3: CASSPVLSGSSETQYF
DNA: TGTGCCAGCTCACCAGTTTTGAGCGGGAGCTCGGAGACCCAGTACTTC

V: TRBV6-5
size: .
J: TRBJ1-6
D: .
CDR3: CASSYSGQLNSPLHF
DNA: TGTGCCAGCAGTTACTCGGGACAACTGAATTCACCCCTCCACTTT

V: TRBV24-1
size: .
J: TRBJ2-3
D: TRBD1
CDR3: CATSDPRTGDTDTQYF
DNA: TGTGCCACCAGTGATCCCAGGACAGGGGACACAGATACGCAGTATTTT

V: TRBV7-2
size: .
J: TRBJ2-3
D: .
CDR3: CASSLARRADTQYF
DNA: TGTGCCAGCAGCTTAGCGCGGAGGGCGGATACGCAGTATTTT

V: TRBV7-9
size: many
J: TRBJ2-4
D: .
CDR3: CASSLVYRARNIQYF
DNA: TGTGCCAGCAGCTTAGTTTACAGGGCTAGAAACATTCAGTACTTC

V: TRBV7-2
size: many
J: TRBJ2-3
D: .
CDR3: CASSPAGGSSQYF
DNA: TGTGCCAGCAGCCCAGCCGGGGGATCATCGCAGTATTTT

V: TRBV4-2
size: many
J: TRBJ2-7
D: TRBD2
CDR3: CASSQGLPSYEQYF
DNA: TGTGCCAGCAGCCAGGGACTACCCTCCTACGAGCAGTACTTC

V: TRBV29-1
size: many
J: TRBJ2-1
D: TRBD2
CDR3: CSVEDPGAGRANEQFF
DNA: TGCAGCGTTGAAGATCCTGGTGCAGGGAGGGCTAATGAGCAGTTCTTC

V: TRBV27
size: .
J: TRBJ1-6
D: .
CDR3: CASWAAYNSPLHF
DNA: TGTGCGAGCTGGGCGGCTTATAATTCGCCCCTCCACTTT

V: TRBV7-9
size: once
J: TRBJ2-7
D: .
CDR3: CASTDHTRGSPFEQYF
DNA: TGTGCCAGCACCGATCACACACGGGGCAGCCCCTTCGAGCAGTACTTC

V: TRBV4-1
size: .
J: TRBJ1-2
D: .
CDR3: CASSQDGGKGGYTF
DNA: TGCGCCAGCAGCCAAGATGGGGGGAAAGGGGGCTACACCTTC

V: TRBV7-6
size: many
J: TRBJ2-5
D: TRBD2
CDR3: CASSSRPGLAGETQYF
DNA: TGTGCCAGCAGCTCCCGACCGGGACTAGCCGGTGAGACCCAGTACTTC

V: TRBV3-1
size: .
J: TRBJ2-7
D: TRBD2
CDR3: CASSQSTSGEQYF
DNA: TGTGCCAGCAGCCAATCCACTAGCGGCGAGCAGTACTTC

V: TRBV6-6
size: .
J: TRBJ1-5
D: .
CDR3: CASSYEGPRQPQHF
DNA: TGTGCCAGCAGTTACGAGGGGCCGCGGCAGCCCCAGCATTTT

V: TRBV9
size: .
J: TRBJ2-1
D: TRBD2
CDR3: CASSVVGSGSHRDEQFF
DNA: TGTGCCAGCAGCGTAGTTGGTAGCGGGAGTCACCGGGATGAGCAGTTCTTC

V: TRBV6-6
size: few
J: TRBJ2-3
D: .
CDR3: CASSYMSADTQYF
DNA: TGTGCCAGCAGTTACATGAGCGCAGATACGCAGTATTTT